The present TCR beta chain was sequenced within a study of T-cell memory formation after mild COVID-19. Study-wide context: TCR clusters largely stayed donor specific. Study-wide points: Shrinking CD4+ clones were chiefly CM and EM; CD8+ ones were chiefly EMRA. Clones contracting across day 15 to 85 had a balanced CD4/CD8 profile; later expanding clones leaned CD4+.

V lost 2 bases and J 2 bases, leaving 18 bases between the germline ends. CDR1 is SEHNR, CDR2 FQNEAQ, per germline (reference sequence). This CDR3 spans 17 amino acids. TCRdb fed the 5' RACE reads into MiXCR, producing one record per CDR3 protein. The top ten hold under 25% of the sample, which has a few hundred thousand distinct CDR3 sequences, approximately 15% seen once. On this clonotype: The target antigen is unknown.

The V gene is TRBV7-9, the J gene TRBJ1-1; D is possibly TRBD1 (5 bases). This receptor was taken from a man aged 18-30 years who had mild COVID-19 (a few samples of this study predate the infection). Cell type and time point are not known. The sample comprised PBMCs or a T cell subset sorted from them (not recorded which). The CDR3 nucleotides read TGTGCCAGCAGCTTACTCGATTCGGGACTTCATAACACTGAAGCTTTCTTT. It encodes CASSLLDSGLHNTEAFF. The full variable domain, in which reference TRBV7-9 and TRBJ1-1 provide the parts outside the CDR3, is DTGVSQNPRHKITKRGQNVTFRCDPISEHNRLYWYRQTLGQGPEFLTYFQNEAQLEKSRLLSDRFSAERPKGSFSTLEIQRTEQGDSAMYLCASSLLDSGLHNTEAFFGQGTRLTVV.